This entry lists 20 T cell receptor beta chains sequenced from one sample in a study of blood T cell repertoires in COVID-19. Libraries were prepared by immunoSEQ multiplex PCR; TCRdb keeps only in-frame clonotypes and omits some of them. The profile shows 200,000 to 250,000 clones, more than 75% of them singletons. The sample comprised peripheral blood. The receptors originated from a woman between 65 and 79 years old with active or convalescent COVID-19.

V and J are TRBV6-6 and TRBJ2-3; TRBD2 agrees at 7 bases. CDR1 and CDR2 from the germline V gene are MNHNY and SVGAGI (reference sequence). The CDR3 has 12 amino acids. V was pared by 5 bases and J by 9 bases, with 5 bases of the junction left unmatched. The chain's CDR3 is CASSPSGDTQYF. The CDR3 DNA follows: TGTGCCAGCAGTCCCAGCGGGGACACGCAGTATTTT.

A single count supports this clone. The V gene is TRBV11-3, the J gene TRBJ2-7; 7 bases match TRBD2. Trimming removed 3 bases from V and 3 bases from J; junction bases left unmatched: 8. Germline V gives CDR1 SGHNT, CDR2 YENEEA. The CDR3 contains 15 residues. The CDR3 nucleotides are TGTGCCAGCAGCTTCGGTCTGGGCGGGGGCTACGAGCAGTACTTC. Its translation: CASSFGLGGGYEQYF.

This clone has more than one count but fewer than ten. V is TRBV6-1 and J is TRBJ1-5; D gene unclear. Looked up from germline, CDR1 is MNHNS and CDR2 is SASEGT. V was clipped by 2 bases and J by 3 bases, with 8 bases between them. The length of the CDR3 is 14 residues. The CDR3 DNA sequence: TGTGCCAGCAGTGAACAGAGCGACAATCAGCCCCAGCATTTT. Its translation is CASSEQSDNQPQHF.

The V call is TRBV3-1 (or the pseudogene TRBV3-2), the J call TRBJ2-1, with TRBD1 matching 8 bases. Germline values: CDR1 LGHDT, CDR2 YNNKEL (reference sequence). This CDR3 is built from 20 residues. The trim removed 2 bases at V and 5 bases at J, leaving 20 bases unmatched. The DNA for the CDR3 is TGTGCCAGCAGCCAATTATCGGTGGGGACAGGCTCTCTCTCTCACAATGAGCAGTTCTTC. Its translation: CASSQLSVGTGSLSHNEQFF.

This chain connects TRBV6-5 to TRBJ2-2, with 7 bases aligning to TRBD1. This CDR3 is 15 amino acids long. Trimming took 8 bases from V and 2 from J; bases not matched to a gene: 8. Germline V lookup: CDR1 MNHEY, CDR2 SVGAGI. CDR3 residues: CASETGTDNTGELFF. The DNA for the CDR3 is TGTGCCAGCGAAACCGGGACAGATAACACCGGGGAGCTGTTTTTT.

On this clone itself: The sample holds other DNA sequences that translate to the same CDR3. This sequence joins TRBV5-1 and TRBJ1-3; D not resolved. The CDR3 runs to 16 residues. Germline V gene data show CDR1 as SGHRS and CDR2 as YFSETQ. The V gene lost 0 bases and the J gene lost 2 bases, with 12 bases spanning the gap. The chain's CDR3 is CASSLEPSGAGNTIYF. As DNA, the CDR3 is TGCGCCAGCAGCTTGGAGCCGTCGGGTGCTGGAAACACCATATATTTT.

The chain couples TRBV4-3 to TRBJ2-7; unclear D gene. The CDR3 covers 15 residues. Germline V CDR1 and CDR2: LGHNA, YSLEER. The V end lost 0 bases, the J end lost 1 base, and 10 bases lay between the germline ends. The CDR3 here is CASSQDETGSYEQYF. The CDR3 DNA reads TGCGCCAGCAGCCAAGATGAGACGGGTTCCTACGAGCAGTACTTC.

This chain joins TRBV15 and TRBJ2-2; possible D gene TRBD1, 6 bases. V dropped 3 bases and J dropped 0 bases, with 11 bases sitting between them. Germline CDR1 reads LNHNV; CDR2 reads YYDKDF (reference sequence). This CDR3 region has 16 residues. For the CDR3, the DNA is TGTGCCACCAGCAGGAGGGGGATGCCGAACACCGGGGAGCTGTTTTTT. It yields the protein CATSRRGMPNTGELFF.

The chain recombines TRBV11-2 with TRBJ2-5, with 9 bases matching TRBD1. The length of the CDR3 is 14 residues. V dropped 6 bases and J dropped 4; count of bases not matched to a gene: 6. Germline V CDR1 and CDR2: SGHAT, FQNNGV. The CDR3 is CASSLQGARETQYF. The CDR3 DNA follows: TGTGCCAGCAGTTTACAGGGGGCAAGAGAGACCCAGTACTTC.

The V and J genes are TRBV9 and TRBJ2-2, with a weak D call TRBD2 (7 bases). The CDR3 has 14 residues. Germline CDR1 reads SGDLS; CDR2 reads YYNGEE. Trimming shortened V by 9 bases and J by 3 bases, and 15 bases separated the two germline ends. CDR3 protein: CATSPGGDTGELFF. In nucleotides, the CDR3 is TGTGCCACCTCGCCGGGGGGCGACACCGGGGAGCTGTTTTTT.

This clone was seen only a few times. The genes are TRBV20-1 and TRBJ1-5; D is perhaps TRBD1 (5 bases). The germline V and J ends were trimmed by 3 bases and 2 bases, with 11 bases remaining between them. This CDR3 region has 14 residues. Looked up from germline, CDR1 is DFQATT and CDR2 is SNEGSKA (reference sequence). This CDR3 reads CSASRGNGNQPQHF. For the CDR3, the DNA is TGCAGTGCTAGTAGGGGAAATGGCAATCAGCCCCAGCATTTT.

The chain carries TRBV24-1 and TRBJ1-2; D is undetermined. CDR1 is KGHDR and CDR2 is SFDVKD in the germline V gene. The CDR3 is 13 residues long. The ends were cut back, 3 bases at V and 8 bases at J, with 12 bases in the middle. The CDR3 loop is CATSDIDLRGYTF. The CDR3 DNA reads as TGTGCCACCAGTGATATCGATCTGAGAGGCTACACCTTC.

The genes are TRBV18 and TRBJ1-5, with TRBD1 as a possible D gene (5 bases). Trimming pared 3 bases from V and 6 bases from J, leaving 12 bases between. Per germline, CDR1 KGHSH and CDR2 LQKENI. CDR3 length: 14 amino acids. CDR3 in DNA: TGTGCCAGCTCACCGATCCAGGGAGGTCAGCCCCAGCATTTT. This codes for CASSPIQGGQPQHF.

V and J are TRBV6-1 and TRBJ2-7; the D gene is possibly TRBD1 (6 bases). Germline loops: CDR1 MNHNS, CDR2 SASEGT. Trimming shortened V by 2 bases and J by 4 bases, and 9 bases separated the two germline ends. The CDR3 is made up of 13 amino acids. The CDR3 DNA reads as TGTGCCAGCAGTGAACTGCAGGGGTACGAGCAGTACTTC. Protein sequence: CASSELQGYEQYF.

This rearrangement joins TRBV11-2 to TRBJ1-6; TRBD1 matches at 12 bases. There are 15 residues in the CDR3. After removal of 5 bases from V and 15 bases from J, the junction contained 11 bases not matched to a gene. Germline V gene lookup returns CDR1 SGHAT and CDR2 FQNNGV. The CDR3 protein is CASSSPGQGARSLHF. The DNA for the CDR3 is TGTGCCAGCAGCAGTCCGGGACAGGGGGCGAGAAGCCTCCACTTT.

The V gene is TRBV6-4, the J gene TRBJ1-3; 9 positions agree with TRBD1. V lost 5 bases and J lost 0; bases outside the gene matches: 11. The CDR3 sequence is 18 residues long. Germline values: CDR1 MRHNA, CDR2 SNTAGT. CDR3 bases: TGTGCCAGCAGTCCCCAGGGACAGGGAGCTTCCTCTGGAAACACCATATATTTT. Encoded protein: CASSPQGQGASSGNTIYF.

This clone has a single count. This CDR3 is also generated by other DNA sequences in the sample. This chain uses TRBV5-1 with TRBJ1-1, with D maybe TRBD1 (6 bases). The ends were cut back, 0 bases at V and 4 bases at J, with 10 bases in the middle. CDR1 SGHRS and CDR2 YFSETQ come from the germline V gene. CDR3 size: 14 residues. The CDR3 protein is CASSLGGLGTEAFF. The CDR3 DNA reads as TGCGCCAGCAGCTTGGGGGGGCTGGGCACTGAAGCTTTCTTT.

The chain carries TRBV15 and TRBJ2-3; D is undetermined. Germline CDR1 is LNHNV and CDR2 is YYDKDF (reference sequence). V was trimmed by 5 bases and J by 2 bases, leaving 23 bases between them. The CDR3 is 18 residues long. The CDR3 sequence is CATSGVNPGGLHTDTQYF. DNA of the CDR3: TGTGCCACCAGCGGAGTTAATCCCGGTGGGCTACACACAGATACGCAGTATTTT.

The rearrangement joins TRBV7-8 to TRBJ2-7; 8 bases map to TRBD2. V lost 1 base, J lost 0 bases, and 2 bases stayed unmatched. Germline V gene lookup returns CDR1 SGHVS and CDR2 FQNEAQ. This CDR3 comprises 15 residues. The CDR3 reads CASSLEAGDSYEQYF. The CDR3 bases are TGTGCCAGCAGCTTAGAAGCGGGGGACTCCTACGAGCAGTACTTC. Filled out from reference TRBV7-8 and TRBJ2-7, the complete variable domain reads GAGVSQSPRYKVAKRGQDVALRCDPISGHVSLFWYQQALGQGPEFLTYFQNEAQLDKSGLPSDRFFAERPEGSVSTLKIQRTQQEDSAVYLCASSLEAGDSYEQYFGPGTRLTVT.

The J gene is TRBJ1-1, the V gene TRBV12-3 or TRBV12-4, with 9 bases aligning to TRBD1. V was clipped by 4 bases and J by 10 bases; unmatched bases: 7. CDR3 size: 13 residues. CDR3 loop: CASSWKQGAAAFF. As DNA, the CDR3 is TGTGCCAGCAGTTGGAAACAGGGGGCGGCAGCTTTCTTT.